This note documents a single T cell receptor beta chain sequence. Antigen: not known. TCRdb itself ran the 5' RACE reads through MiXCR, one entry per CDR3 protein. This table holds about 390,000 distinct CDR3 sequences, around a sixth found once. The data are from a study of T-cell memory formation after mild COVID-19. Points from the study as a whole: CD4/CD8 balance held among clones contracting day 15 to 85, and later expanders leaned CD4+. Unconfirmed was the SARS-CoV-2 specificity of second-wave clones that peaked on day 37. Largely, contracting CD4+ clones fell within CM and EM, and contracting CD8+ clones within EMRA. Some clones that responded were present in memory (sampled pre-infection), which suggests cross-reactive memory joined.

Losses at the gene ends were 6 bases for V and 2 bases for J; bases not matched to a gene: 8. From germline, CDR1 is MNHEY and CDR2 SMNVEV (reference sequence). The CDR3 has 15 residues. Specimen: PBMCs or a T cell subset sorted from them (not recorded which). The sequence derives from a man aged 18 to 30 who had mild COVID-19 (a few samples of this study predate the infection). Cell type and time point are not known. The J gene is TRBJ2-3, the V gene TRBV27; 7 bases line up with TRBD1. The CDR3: CASRLGQLNTDTQYF. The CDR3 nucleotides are TGTGCCAGCAGGTTGGGACAGCTGAACACAGATACGCAGTATTTT.